This T cell receptor (beta chain) was retrieved from a study of cytomegalovirus exposure and HLA in healthy donors. Study overall: Among approximately 400 genotyped donors, 65% to 90% fell in the Caucasian-associated ancestry cluster. Findings and limits, study-wide: A few V segments could not be told apart, such as TRBV6-2 and TRBV6-3, and were left out. Productive status was seen about 90% or about 30% of the time for most TCR beta V segments in an earlier analysis.

The CDR3 is 13 residues long. Germline loops: CDR1 MNHEY, CDR2 SMNVEV (reference sequence). V gave up 6 bases and J gave up 9 bases; unmatched junction bases: 7. Remarks on this clone: Antigen unknown.

This PCR relied on a set of 60 Vbeta primers and 13 Jbeta primers. This table comes from immunoSEQ multiplex PCR, and its TCRdb copy is limited to in-frame clones, with some not included. The sample shows 130,000 to 150,000 clones, 80% of them seen only once. The TCR sequence derives from a woman younger than 45 in good health and CMV-seronegative. Source material: PBMCs. The rearrangement uses TRBV27 and TRBJ2-1; TRBD2 aligns across 8 bases. The CDR3 DNA follows: TGTGCCAGCAGGCCCGGGAGGGCTACTGAGCAGTTCTTC. It codes for CASRPGRATEQFF.